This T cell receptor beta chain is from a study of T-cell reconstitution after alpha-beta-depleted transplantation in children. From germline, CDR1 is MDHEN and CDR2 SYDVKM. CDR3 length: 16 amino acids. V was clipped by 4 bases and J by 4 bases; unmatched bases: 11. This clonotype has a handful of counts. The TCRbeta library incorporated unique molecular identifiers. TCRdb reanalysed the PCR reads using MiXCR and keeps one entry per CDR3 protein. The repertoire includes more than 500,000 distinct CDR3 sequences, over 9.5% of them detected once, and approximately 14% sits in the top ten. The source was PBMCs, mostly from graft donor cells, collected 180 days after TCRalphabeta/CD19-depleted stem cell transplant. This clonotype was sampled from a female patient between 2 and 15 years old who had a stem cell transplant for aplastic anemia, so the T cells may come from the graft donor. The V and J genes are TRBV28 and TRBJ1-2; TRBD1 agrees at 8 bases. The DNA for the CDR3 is TGTGCCAGCAGTTCCCCGCGACAGGGGTCCCCCTATGGCTACACCTTC. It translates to CASSSPRQGSPYGYTF.